Listed below are T cell receptor beta chains from one sample, sequenced in a study of vaccination and CD4 T cells after COVID-19. Using its own MiXCR run on the PCR reads, TCRdb lists one record per CDR3 protein. Among 20,000 to 25,000 distinct CDR3 sequences listed, approximately 65% were seen once. Their antigen targets remain unknown. Sequencing used CD4+ T cells from blood, cultured in vitro, obtained before SARS-CoV-2 vaccination. Source of these receptors: a human donor who received a COVID-19 vaccine. CDR3s include the opening cysteine and the closing phenylalanine or tryptophan. The D gene is left open where the match is weak. Some rows mark clone size as missing; the rest say once, few, many or name a class of expanded clone.

TRBJ1-2,-,TRBV6-1,-,CASSEGTANYYGYTF,TGTGCCAGCAGTGAAGGGACAGCAAATTACTATGGCTACACCTTC
TRBJ1-1,-,TRBV20-1,-,CSARGNTEAFF,TGCAGTGCTAGAGGAAACACTGAAGCTTTCTTT
TRBJ2-5,-,TRBV7-2,-,CASSLVETQYF,TGTGCCAGCAGCTTAGTAGAGACCCAGTACTTC
TRBJ1-5,-,TRBV20-1,TRBD1,CSARPRTGTERGGANQPQHF,TGCAGTGCTAGACCTCGGACCGGGACAGAGAGGGGTGGGGCAAATCAGCCCCAGCATTTT
TRBJ2-5,once,TRBV5-1,-,CASSLDTGFPNLPGRETQYF,TGCGCCAGTTCACTCGATACAGGTTTTCCCAACTTGCCTGGAAGAGAGACCCAGTACTTC
TRBJ1-2,-,TRBV27,-,CASSLYGGNGYTF,TGTGCCAGCAGTTTATACGGTGGAAATGGCTACACCTTC
TRBJ1-1,medium-sized,TRBV12-3/TRBV12-4,TRBD1,CASSSRTGGTNTEAFF,TGTGCCAGCAGTTCCAGGACAGGGGGAACGAACACTGAAGCTTTCTTT
TRBJ1-5,-,TRBV19,TRBD1,CASSIEGTGAPQHF,TGTGCCAGTAGTATAGAGGGGACAGGGGCGCCCCAGCATTTT
TRBJ2-1,-,TRBV20-1,TRBD2,CSATLLAGGPNEQFF,TGCAGTGCTACACTTCTGGCGGGGGGGCCCAATGAGCAGTTCTTC
TRBJ2-2,-,TRBV5-6,-,CASSFRTRVPRSGELFF,TGTGCCAGCAGCTTCAGGACCAGGGTACCTCGGTCTGGGGAGCTGTTTTTT
TRBJ2-2,-,TRBV10-2,TRBD2,CASSETSGGAGELFF,TGCGCCAGCAGTGAGACTAGCGGGGGGGCCGGGGAGCTGTTTTTT
TRBJ1-2,-,TRBV20-1,-,CSARDPSEVRGYGYTF,TGCAGTGCTAGAGATCCGTCCGAGGTGAGGGGCTATGGCTACACCTTC
TRBJ2-7,-,TRBV9,-,CASTPGLPISSSYEQYF,TGTGCCAGCACCCCGGGACTTCCAATCTCATCCTCCTACGAGCAGTACTTC
TRBJ2-7,-,TRBV6-1,-,CASSGRGISYEQYF,TGTGCCAGTTCGGGCCGAGGTATCTCCTACGAGCAGTACTTC
TRBJ2-1,few,TRBV24-1,-,CATGVYNEQFF,TGTGCCACCGGGGTTTACAATGAGCAGTTCTTC
TRBJ1-4,-,TRBV27,-,CASRTGFEKLFF,TGTGCCAGCAGGACAGGTTTTGAAAAACTGTTTTTT
TRBJ2-7,few,TRBV24-1,-,CATSAGHEQYF,TGTGCCACCAGTGCAGGGCACGAGCAGTACTTC
TRBJ1-2,-,TRBV7-9,TRBD1,CASSFDRGLDGYTF,TGTGCCAGCAGCTTCGACAGGGGGCTAGATGGCTACACCTTC
TRBJ2-5,-,TRBV7-9,-,CASSLTSKETQYF,TGTGCCAGCAGCTTAACGAGCAAAGAGACCCAGTACTTC
TRBJ2-2,-,TRBV20-1,TRBD2,CSASVWGLAGGQTNTGELFF,TGCAGTGCTAGTGTTTGGGGACTAGCGGGGGGCCAGACTAACACCGGGGAGCTGTTTTTT
TRBJ2-3,-,TRBV10-2,TRBD1,CASSEGTGGATDTQYF,TGCGCCAGCAGTGAGGGGACAGGGGGGGCCACAGATACGCAGTATTTT
TRBJ2-2,-,TRBV12-3/TRBV12-4,-,CASSLRGTPNTGELFF,TGTGCCAGCAGTTTACGGGGGACGCCCAACACCGGGGAGCTGTTTTTT
TRBJ1-2,-,TRBV10-3,-,CAISESQGEGYGYTF,TGTGCCATCAGTGAGTCACAGGGAGAAGGCTATGGCTACACCTTC
TRBJ1-6,-,TRBV29-1,TRBD1,CSVSTGGRNSPLHF,TGCAGCGTGTCGACAGGGGGGAGAAATTCACCCCTCCACTTT